This T cell receptor beta chain originates from a study of T cell responses to AZD1222 COVID-19 vaccine. On the study more broadly: Analyses pooled second doses at about 4 or about 12 weeks.

General study results and limits: Spike-specific TCR breadth and depth both grew after two AZD1222 doses.

This CDR3 is 12 amino acids long. Germline lookup yields CDR1 SQVTM and CDR2 ANQGSEA. Trimming stripped 0 bases from V and 10 bases from J, with 12 bases between. The method was immunoSEQ multiplex PCR; TCRdb's version includes in-frame clones alone and lacks a portion of them. The sample records 98,000 or so clones, about 94% being singletons. As regards this clone: Its antigen is unknown.

The sequences come from peripheral blood, collected on day 0 of AZD1222 vaccination. This TCR came from an adult in good health. V is TRBV29-1 and J is TRBJ1-2; D unclear. CDR3 in DNA: TGCAGCGTTGAAGATAGCGGGATACTCTACACCTTC. Translated: CSVEDSGILYTF.